The 21 T cell receptor beta chains below all came from one sample that was sequenced in a study of T cell responses to AZD1222 COVID-19 vaccine. The repertoire was sequenced with immunoSEQ multiplex PCR; TCRdb's copy has only in-frame clones and lacks some. The profile covers over 120,000 clones, with approximately 86% appearing a single time and roughly 5.1% taken by the ten largest. Sequencing was performed on peripheral blood, taken 28 days after the second AZD1222 dose. The receptors derive from an adult who received the AZD1222 COVID-19 vaccine.

The chain has TRBV6-5 and TRBJ2-7, with a weak D call TRBD2 (6 bases). V shed 2 bases and J shed 6 bases, with 11 bases lying between them. There are 13 residues in the CDR3. The germline V gene encodes CDR1 MNHEY and CDR2 SVGAGI. CDR3 sequence reads: CASSYRGGGEQYF. As DNA, the CDR3 is TGTGCCAGCAGTTACCGGGGAGGAGGCGAGCAGTACTTC.

The chain employs TRBV5-6 and TRBJ2-2; TRBD2 matches at 10 bases. The length of the CDR3 is 16 residues. Germline assignment: CDR1 SGHDT and CDR2 YYEEEE. Unmatched junction bases numbered 4, after V lost 1 base and J lost 4 bases. The CDR3 is CASSLLLAGLTGELFF. CDR3 sequence (DNA): TGTGCCAGCAGCTTGTTACTAGCGGGGCTCACCGGGGAGCTGTTTTTT.

The chain recombines TRBV10-3 with TRBJ1-1; TRBD1 aligns across 7 bases. The CDR3 contains 16 residues. Germline V gives CDR1 ENHRY, CDR2 SYGVKD. Losses at the gene ends were 10 bases for V and 9 bases for J; bases not matched to a gene: 23. In DNA form, the CDR3 reads TGTGCCAAAGTGGCTAGGGGGCGGGAGGTACGGGTGAAAGCTTTCTTT. Its protein product is CAKVARGREVRVKAFF.

This clone was detected once. The chain joins TRBV14 to TRBJ2-7; D remains unclear. Germline V gene lookup returns CDR1 SGHDN and CDR2 FVKESK. CDR3 length: 12 amino acids. V lost 5 bases and J 3 bases, leaving 8 bases between the germline ends. For the CDR3, the DNA is TGTGCCAGCAGCAGTGGGTTCTACGAGCAGTACTTC. This sequence encodes CASSSGFYEQYF.

The J gene is TRBJ1-2, the V gene TRBV28, with 9 bases aligning to TRBD1. Germline loops: CDR1 MDHEN, CDR2 SYDVKM. This CDR3 spans 14 amino acids. V was clipped by 4 bases and J by 6 bases; unmatched bases: 6. CDR3 bases: TGTGCCAGCAGTTCTCCGGGACAGGGACATGGCTACACCTTC. Its protein is CASSSPGQGHGYTF.

J is TRBJ1-3 and V is TRBV4-2; D gene uncertain. CDR1 is LGHNA, CDR2 YNFKEQ, per germline. Deletions cut 3 bases from V and 1 base from J, with 13 bases between. The CDR3 sequence is 16 residues long. CDR3 in amino acids: CASSHADGVSGNTIYF. CDR3 sequence (DNA): TGTGCCAGCAGCCATGCGGACGGTGTTTCTGGAAACACCATATATTTT.

V is TRBV4-2 and J is TRBJ1-4; TRBD1 matches 9 bases. Germline CDR1 and CDR2: LGHNA and YNFKEQ. Germline trimming cut 1 base from V and 7 bases from J; bases unmatched to any gene: 7. This CDR3 comprises 16 residues. The CDR3 region is CASSQARTGEGEKLFF. Written as DNA, the CDR3 is TGTGCCAGCAGCCAAGCCCGGACAGGGGAAGGTGAAAAACTGTTTTTT.

This rearrangement joins TRBV19 to TRBJ1-1; D gene uncertain. Germline V gene data show CDR1 as LNHDA and CDR2 as SQIVND (reference sequence). The CDR3 spans 16 residues. V was clipped by 3 bases and J by 5 bases, with 19 bases between them. The CDR3 here is CASSIVGTIMGTEAFF. The CDR3 nucleotides read TGTGCCAGTAGTATTGTAGGTACAATTATGGGGACTGAAGCTTTCTTT. The full variable domain, in which reference TRBV19 and TRBJ1-1 provide the parts outside the CDR3, is DGGITQSPKYLFRKEGQNVTLSCEQNLNHDAMYWYRQDPGQGLRLIYYSQIVNDFQKGDIAEGYSVSREKKESFPLTVTSAQKNPTAFYLCASSIVGTIMGTEAFFGQGTRLTVV.

The rearrangement uses TRBV6-5 and TRBJ1-5, with D unresolved. The CDR3 runs to 13 residues. Trimming took 6 bases from V and 3 from J, leaving 9 bases between them. Germline lookup yields CDR1 MNHEY and CDR2 SVGAGI. CDR3 protein: CASRETINQPQHF. CDR3 DNA sequence: TGTGCCAGCAGGGAGACAATCAATCAGCCCCAGCATTTT.

The chain joins TRBV6-5 to TRBJ2-1; no clear D gene. Per germline, CDR1 MNHEY and CDR2 SVGAGI. The germline V and J ends were trimmed by 4 bases and 2 bases, with 12 bases remaining between them. The CDR3 has 15 residues. CDR3: CASSSPHRTYNEQFF. The CDR3 region has the DNA TGTGCCAGCAGTTCTCCCCATCGGACCTACAATGAGCAGTTCTTC.

A remark on this clone: Other DNA sequences within the sample encode an identical CDR3. The CDR3: CASSFRPNTEAFF. DNA of the CDR3: TGTGCCAGCAGTTTTCGGCCGAACACTGAAGCTTTCTTT. The chain combines TRBV6-2 or TRBV6-3 with TRBJ1-1; no clear D. The CDR3 runs 13 residues. The V end lost 4 bases, the J end lost 1 base, and 7 bases lay between the germline ends. Germline CDR1 is MNHEY and CDR2 is SVGEGT.

The V gene is TRBV6-5, the J gene TRBJ2-1; D is unclear. The CDR3 loop spans 12 amino acids. Germline V gene sequence: CDR1 MNHEY, CDR2 SVGAGI. The germline V and J ends were trimmed by 6 bases and 6 bases, with 9 bases remaining between them. The CDR3 spells CASSPPGNEQFF. In DNA form, the CDR3 reads TGTGCCAGCAGCCCACCAGGCAATGAGCAGTTCTTC.

The chain recombines TRBV19 with TRBJ1-2; the D gene is possibly TRBD1 (6 bases). CDR3 length: 15 amino acids. With 5 bases removed from V and 2 bases from J, the gap between germline ends came to 15 bases. Germline lookup yields CDR1 LNHDA and CDR2 SQIVND (reference sequence). The CDR3 DNA reads TGTGCCAGTAGTTTTCGGGACATCTTCAACTATGGCTACACCTTC. It is translated as CASSFRDIFNYGYTF.

V usage is TRBV19 and J usage is TRBJ1-1, with 11 bases aligning to TRBD1. With V trimmed by 10 bases and J by 13 bases, 14 bases remained unmatched. In germline, CDR1 is LNHDA, CDR2 SQIVND (reference sequence). The CDR3 has 13 residues. Written as DNA, the CDR3 is TGTGCCACCAACGGACAGGGGGCGGAATTAGGTTTCTTT. Amino acids: CATNGQGAELGFF.

The chain recombines TRBV19 with TRBJ1-2, with D possibly TRBD1 on 6 matching bases. Germline-derived CDR1 and CDR2 are LNHDA and SQIVND (reference sequence). This CDR3 comprises 13 residues. Between the trimmed V and J ends, which lost 5 bases and 4 bases, there was a span of 11 bases. The CDR3, as DNA: TGTGCCAGTAGTCCGGACAGTAGCTATGGCTACACCTTC. This translates into CASSPDSSYGYTF.

The chain has TRBV5-6 and TRBJ1-4; 9 bases fit TRBD1. The CDR3 runs to 15 residues. Trimming cost V 5 bases and J 6 bases; bases outside gene matches: 8. Germline values: CDR1 SGHDT, CDR2 YYEEEE. The CDR3 sequence is CASSRPRDRDEKLFF. The CDR3 DNA follows: TGTGCCAGCAGTCGACCCCGGGACAGGGATGAAAAACTGTTTTTT.

The rearrangement uses TRBV27 and TRBJ1-5, with unresolved D. The CDR3 has 16 residues. Trimming took off 6 bases at V and 0 bases at J, with 15 bases between the two ends. CDR1 and CDR2 from the germline V gene are MNHEY and SMNVEV (reference sequence). The CDR3 DNA reads as TGTGCCAGCAGCCCGGGGTGGCAGTATAGCAATCAGCCCCAGCATTTT. Translating it yields CASSPGWQYSNQPQHF.

The genes are TRBV18 and TRBJ2-6; no clear D. Germline loops: CDR1 KGHSH, CDR2 LQKENI. V was pared by 3 bases and J by 0 bases, with 12 bases between. The CDR3 sequence is 17 residues long. The DNA of the CDR3 is TGTGCCAGCTCACCGGGCGGCAGTACCTCTGGGGCCAACGTCCTGACTTTC. Translating gives CASSPGGSTSGANVLTF.

The rearrangement uses TRBV10-3 and TRBJ1-2; 9 bases are shared with TRBD1. The CDR3 contains 16 residues. Germline V gene sequence: CDR1 ENHRY, CDR2 SYGVKD. V shed 2 bases, J shed 3 bases, and the junction held 7 bases outside the gene matches. The CDR3 here is CAISETSGQGDYGYTF. CDR3 in DNA: TGTGCCATCAGTGAGACTTCGGGACAGGGAGACTATGGCTACACCTTC.

CDR3 in amino acids: CASLFDRYNSPLHF. The CDR3, as DNA: TGTGCCAGCCTCTTCGATCGCTATAATTCACCCCTCCACTTT. The chain has TRBV18 and TRBJ1-6, with D uncertain. The CDR3 runs to 14 residues. The V gene lost 8 bases and the J gene lost 3 bases, with 11 bases spanning the gap. Germline CDR1 reads KGHSH; CDR2 reads LQKENI.

This clone was seen a handful of times. The chain links TRBV6-5 to TRBJ1-5, with a possible D match to TRBD1 (5 bases). The CDR3 consists of 15 residues. Germline CDR1 is MNHEY and CDR2 is SVGAGI. V lost 6 bases and J lost 0, with 12 bases in between. As DNA, the CDR3 is TGTGCCAGCAGAGTCGACAGAAATAGCAATCAGCCCCAGCATTTT. This translates into CASRVDRNSNQPQHF.